The 6 T cell receptor beta chains given below trace back to one sample, sequenced in a study of response to subunit inactivated influenza vaccine. TCRdb called the RT-PCR reads again in MiXCR, with one record for every CDR3 protein. Of 430,000 or so distinct CDR3 sequences in the sample, roughly 11% are singletons; the top ten hold about 12%. Source: PBMCs from blood, taken roughly 48 days after vaccination. The receptors were sampled from a man aged 50-60 years who received an inactivated influenza vaccine.

This clonotype was counted ten times or more. The chain employs TRBV11-2 and TRBJ2-7; TRBD1 agrees at 10 bases. Germline loops: CDR1 SGHAT, CDR2 FQNNGV. The trim removed 5 bases at V and 7 bases at J, leaving 14 bases unmatched. This CDR3 has 16 amino acids. The CDR3 DNA reads TGTGCCAGCAGCATATACCGGGACAGGGGTTTTCGGGAGCAGTACTTC. Encoded protein: CASSIYRDRGFREQYF.

Of note for this clonotype: Mismatch with germline at one junction end may stem from a read error. V usage is TRBV2 and J usage is TRBJ2-5; 8 nucleotides match TRBD2. Germline V lookup: CDR1 SNHLY, CDR2 FYNNEI. The CDR3 is 17 residues long. The CDR3 protein is CASSDYPAGLVKENQYF. In DNA, the CDR3 is TGTGCCAGCAGTGATTACCCGGCGGGACTAGTTAAAGAGAACCAGTACTTC.

This clonotype was picked up a small number of times. The chain recombines TRBV7-2 with TRBJ2-7; possibly TRBD1 for D (6 bases). Looked up from germline, CDR1 is SGHTA and CDR2 is FQGNSA. The CDR3 is 14 residues long. Between the trimmed V and J ends, which lost 5 bases and 5 bases, there was a span of 16 bases. CDR3 region: CASSTIDRLHEQYF. The CDR3 bases are TGTGCCAGCAGCACGATTGACAGGTTGCACGAGCAGTACTTC.

V and J are TRBV5-1 and TRBJ2-2; 9 bases align to TRBD2. From germline, CDR1 is SGHRS and CDR2 YFSETQ. Trimming took 4 bases from V and 2 from J; bases not matched to a gene: 12. The CDR3 length is 18 residues. The CDR3 loop reads CASSPPGSGGPNTGELFF. The DNA for the CDR3 is TGCGCCAGCAGCCCCCCCGGTAGCGGGGGCCCTAACACCGGGGAGCTGTTTTTT.

The sample holds many counts of this clonotype. The chain joins TRBV12-3 or TRBV12-4 to TRBJ2-7; 7 bases match TRBD2. The CDR3 consists of 15 residues. V lost 1 base to trimming and J lost 2 bases; unmatched junction nucleotides: 5. This chain's CDR3 is CASSLELALTYEQYF. CDR3 bases: TGTGCCAGCAGTTTAGAACTAGCGCTAACCTACGAGCAGTACTTC.

In this sample, this clonotype turned up many times. The rearrangement links TRBV24-1 to TRBJ2-1; 14 bases fit TRBD2. The CDR3 totals 19 residues. Germline values: CDR1 KGHDR, CDR2 SFDVKD. The ends lost 2 bases at V and 4 bases at J; junction bases unmatched: 9. The CDR3 DNA is TGTGCCACCAGTGATTCCATTGGGACTAGCGGGAGCAAGTACAATGAGCAGTTCTTC. This sequence encodes CATSDSIGTSGSKYNEQFF.